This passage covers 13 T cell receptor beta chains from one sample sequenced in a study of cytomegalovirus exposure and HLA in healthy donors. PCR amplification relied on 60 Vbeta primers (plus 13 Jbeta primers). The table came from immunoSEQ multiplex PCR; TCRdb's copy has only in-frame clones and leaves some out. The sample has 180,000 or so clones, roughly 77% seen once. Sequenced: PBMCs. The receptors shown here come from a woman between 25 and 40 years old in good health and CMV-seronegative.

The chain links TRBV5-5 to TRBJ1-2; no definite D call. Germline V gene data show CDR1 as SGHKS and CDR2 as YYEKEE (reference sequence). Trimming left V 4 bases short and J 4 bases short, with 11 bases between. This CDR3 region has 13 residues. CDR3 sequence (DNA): TGTGCCAGCAGCGCCTATGAGAGCTATGGCTACACCTTC. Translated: CASSAYESYGYTF.

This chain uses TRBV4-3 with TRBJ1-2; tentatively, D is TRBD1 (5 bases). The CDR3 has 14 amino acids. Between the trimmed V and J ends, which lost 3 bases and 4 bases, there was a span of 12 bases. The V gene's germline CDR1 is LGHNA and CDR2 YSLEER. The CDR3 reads CASSHQTDSYGYTF. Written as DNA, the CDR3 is TGCGCCAGCAGCCACCAGACAGACTCCTATGGCTACACCTTC.

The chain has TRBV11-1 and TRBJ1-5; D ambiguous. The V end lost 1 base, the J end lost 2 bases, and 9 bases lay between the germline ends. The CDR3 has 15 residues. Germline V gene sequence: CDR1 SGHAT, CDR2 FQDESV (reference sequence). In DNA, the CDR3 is TGTGCCAGCAGCTTAGGGGGAGGTGGCAATCAGCCCCAGCATTTT. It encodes CASSLGGGGNQPQHF.

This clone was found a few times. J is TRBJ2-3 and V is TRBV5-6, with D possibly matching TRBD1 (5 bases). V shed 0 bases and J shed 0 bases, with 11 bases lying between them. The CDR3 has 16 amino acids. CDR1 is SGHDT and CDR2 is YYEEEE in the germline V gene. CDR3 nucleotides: TGTGCCAGCAGCTTGGCCACAGGTCTTAGCACAGATACGCAGTATTTT. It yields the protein CASSLATGLSTDTQYF.

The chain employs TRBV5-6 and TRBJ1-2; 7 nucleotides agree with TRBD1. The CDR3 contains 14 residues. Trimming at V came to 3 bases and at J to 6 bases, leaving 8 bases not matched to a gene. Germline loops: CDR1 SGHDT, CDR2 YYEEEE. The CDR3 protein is CASSYTGTEDGYTF. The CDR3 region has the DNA TGTGCCAGCAGCTATACCGGGACAGAGGATGGCTACACCTTC.

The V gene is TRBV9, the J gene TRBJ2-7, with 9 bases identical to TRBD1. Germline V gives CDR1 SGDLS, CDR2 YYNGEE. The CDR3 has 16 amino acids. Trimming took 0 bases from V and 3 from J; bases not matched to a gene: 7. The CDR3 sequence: CASSVGGGQGGYEQYF. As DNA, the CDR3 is TGTGCCAGCAGCGTAGGAGGGGGACAGGGTGGCTACGAGCAGTACTTC. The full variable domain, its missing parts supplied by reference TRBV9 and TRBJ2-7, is DSGVTQTPKHLITATGQRVTLRCSPRSGDLSVYWYQQSLDQGLQFLIQYYNGEERAKGNILERFSAQQFPDLHSELNLSSLELGDSALYFCASSVGGGQGGYEQYFGPGTRLTVT.

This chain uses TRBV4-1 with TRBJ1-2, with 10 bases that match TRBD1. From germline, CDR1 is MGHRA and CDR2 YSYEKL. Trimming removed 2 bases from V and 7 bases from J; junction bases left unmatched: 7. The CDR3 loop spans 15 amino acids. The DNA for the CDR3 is TGCGCCAGCAGCCAACTCCGACAGGGGGCGAGTGGCTACACCTTC. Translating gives CASSQLRQGASGYTF.

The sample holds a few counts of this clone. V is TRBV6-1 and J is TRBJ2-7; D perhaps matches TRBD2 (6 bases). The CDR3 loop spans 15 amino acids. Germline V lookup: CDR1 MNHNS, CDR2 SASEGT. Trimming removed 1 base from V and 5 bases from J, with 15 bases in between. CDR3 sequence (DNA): TGTGCCAGCAGTGAAGTGGGCAGGGCTAGCGACGAGCAGTACTTC. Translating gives CASSEVGRASDEQYF.

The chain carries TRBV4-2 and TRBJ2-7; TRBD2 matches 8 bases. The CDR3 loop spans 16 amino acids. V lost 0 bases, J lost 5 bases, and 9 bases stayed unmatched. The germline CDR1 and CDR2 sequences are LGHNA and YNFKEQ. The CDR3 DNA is TGTGCCAGCAGCCAAGAGTACGGGGGGGGTAGAGACGAGCAGTACTTC. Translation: CASSQEYGGGRDEQYF.

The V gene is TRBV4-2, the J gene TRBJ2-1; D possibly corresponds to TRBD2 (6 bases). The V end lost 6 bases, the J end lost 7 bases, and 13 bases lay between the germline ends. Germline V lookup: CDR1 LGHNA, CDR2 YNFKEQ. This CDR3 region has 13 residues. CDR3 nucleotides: TGTGCCAGCAGGGCCTCTGGGGGGAATGAGCAGTTCTTC. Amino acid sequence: CASRASGGNEQFF.

In nucleotides, the CDR3 is TGTGCCAGCAGCTTATTAGCGGGGGCCTACAATGAGCAGTTCTTC. Protein sequence: CASSLLAGAYNEQFF. The chain recombines TRBV7-3 with TRBJ2-1; TRBD2 matches at 9 bases. Trimming took 2 bases from V and 2 from J; bases not matched to a gene: 1. CDR3 length: 15 amino acids. Germline-derived CDR1 and CDR2 are SGHTA and FQGTGA.

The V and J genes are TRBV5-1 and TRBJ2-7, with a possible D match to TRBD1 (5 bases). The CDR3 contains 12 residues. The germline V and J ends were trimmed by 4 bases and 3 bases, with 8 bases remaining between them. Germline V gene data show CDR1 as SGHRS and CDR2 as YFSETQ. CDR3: CASSAGRYEQYF. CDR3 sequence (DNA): TGCGCCAGCAGCGCAGGGCGCTACGAGCAGTACTTC. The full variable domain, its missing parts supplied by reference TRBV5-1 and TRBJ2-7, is KAGVTQTPRYLIKTRGQQVTLSCSPISGHRSVSWYQQTPGQGLQFLFEYFSETQRNKGNFPGRFSGRQFSNSRSEMNVSTLELGDSALYLCASSAGRYEQYFGPGTRLTVT.

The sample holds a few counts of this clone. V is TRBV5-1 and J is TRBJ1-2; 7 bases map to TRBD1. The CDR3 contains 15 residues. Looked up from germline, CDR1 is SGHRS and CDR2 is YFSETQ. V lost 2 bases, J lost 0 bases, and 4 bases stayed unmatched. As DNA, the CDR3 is TGCGCCAGCAGCTTAGGACAGGCAGCTAACTATGGCTACACCTTC. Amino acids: CASSLGQAANYGYTF.